These 15 T cell receptor beta chains were sequenced from one sample in a study of T cell responses to AZD1222 COVID-19 vaccine. Only in-frame clones appear in the TCRdb table, and some are missing; sequencing was by immunoSEQ multiplex PCR. This sample yields more than 85,000 clones, of which around nine tenths are seen a single time; approximately 19% belongs to the top ten. This material consisted of peripheral blood, taken on day 0 of AZD1222 vaccination. The receptors were gathered from an adult in good health.

The V and J genes are TRBV5-6 and TRBJ2-3, with 8 bases aligning to TRBD2. CDR3 length: 15 residues. CDR1 is SGHDT, CDR2 YYEEEE, per germline. With 0 bases clipped from V and 2 bases from J, the junction kept 2 bases outside the gene matches. CDR3 in amino acids: CASSLEAGVTDTQYF. CDR3 bases: TGTGCCAGCAGCTTGGAAGCGGGGGTCACAGATACGCAGTATTTT.

The chain recombines TRBV7-3 with TRBJ2-7; D is perhaps TRBD2 (5 bases). Trimming took 4 bases from V and 7 from J, leaving 17 bases between them. This CDR3 has 14 amino acids. Germline V gene sequence: CDR1 SGHTA, CDR2 FQGTGA. CDR3 residues: CASSYDGPPGEQYF. Written as DNA, the CDR3 is TGTGCCAGCAGCTACGACGGGCCTCCGGGGGAGCAGTACTTC.

The J gene is TRBJ2-3, the V gene TRBV11-3; D is possibly TRBD2 (5 bases). V was cut by 6 bases and J by 2 bases, with 15 bases left in between. CDR3 length: 15 residues. Looked up from germline, CDR1 is SGHNT and CDR2 is YENEEA. The CDR3 protein is CASSGGPEVTDTQYF. CDR3 coding DNA: TGTGCCAGCAGTGGAGGTCCAGAGGTCACAGATACGCAGTATTTT.

The chain carries TRBV7-9 and TRBJ2-2, with TRBD1 identical over 10 bases. The germline V gene has CDR1 SEHNR and CDR2 FQNEAQ (reference sequence). This CDR3 is built from 14 residues. The ends lost 5 bases at V and 8 bases at J; junction bases unmatched: 5. The CDR3 protein is CASSPGTGAGELFF. CDR3 sequence (DNA): TGTGCCAGCAGCCCCGGGACAGGGGCGGGGGAGCTGTTTTTT.

The V gene is TRBV27, the J gene TRBJ1-1, with D possibly being TRBD1 (5 bases). CDR1 and CDR2 from the germline V gene are MNHEY and SMNVEV (reference sequence). The CDR3 spans 13 residues. The V gene lost 2 bases and the J gene lost 6 bases, with 10 bases spanning the gap. The CDR3 spells CASSLRGQSEAFF. The CDR3 DNA reads TGTGCCAGCAGTTTAAGGGGTCAGTCTGAAGCTTTCTTT.

For this clone: This CDR3 is also generated by other DNA sequences in the sample. This rearrangement joins TRBV5-4 to TRBJ2-1; 15 nucleotides agree with TRBD2. CDR3 size: 17 residues. The germline V gene has CDR1 SGHNT and CDR2 YYREEE (reference sequence). Trimming removed 3 bases from V and 1 base from J; junction bases left unmatched: 2. CDR3 sequence (DNA): TGTGCCAGCAGCTCTGGACTAGCGGGGGGGTCCTACAATGAGCAGTTCTTC. Amino acid sequence: CASSSGLAGGSYNEQFF.

V and J are TRBV6-5 and TRBJ1-5, with 7 bases aligning to TRBD1. After removal of 4 bases from V and 6 bases from J, the junction contained 12 bases not matched to a gene. CDR1 and CDR2 (germline): MNHEY, SVGAGI. CDR3 size: 16 residues. CDR3 in amino acids: CASSFEPTGVIQPQHF. The CDR3 nucleotides are TGTGCCAGCAGTTTCGAACCAACAGGGGTAATTCAGCCCCAGCATTTT.

The chain links TRBV24-1 to TRBJ1-2; weak D call: TRBD1 (5 bases). Trimming shortened V by 3 bases and J by 7 bases, and 20 bases separated the two germline ends. Per the germline V gene, CDR1 is KGHDR and CDR2 is SFDVKD. The CDR3 has 16 amino acids. The CDR3 sequence: CATSDAGPGFGAGYTF. The CDR3, as DNA: TGTGCCACCAGTGATGCAGGGCCCGGATTTGGCGCTGGCTACACCTTC.

V and J are TRBV7-9 and TRBJ2-1; D unclear. Germline assignment: CDR1 SEHNR and CDR2 FQNEAQ (reference sequence). V shed 10 bases and J shed 8 bases, with 9 bases lying between them. The CDR3 is 10 residues long. The CDR3 DNA reads TGTGCCATCTCCGGCGATGAGCAGTTCTTC. Amino acid sequence: CAISGDEQFF.

This chain links TRBV27 with TRBJ2-3, with D possibly being TRBD1 or TRBD2 (5 bases each). The V end lost 8 bases, the J end lost 3 bases, and 18 bases lay between the germline ends. This CDR3 region has 15 residues. Germline values: CDR1 MNHEY, CDR2 SMNVEV (reference sequence). CDR3 DNA sequence: TGTGCCAGCGGGCCGGGACGGCCTCGGACAGATACGCAGTATTTT. Residues: CASGPGRPRTDTQYF.

The sample holds one count of this clone. The chain recombines TRBV7-2 with TRBJ2-1; TRBD2 aligns across 12 bases. Per germline, CDR1 SGHTA and CDR2 FQGNSA. V gave up 5 bases and J gave up 4 bases; unmatched junction bases: 3. This CDR3 contains 15 residues. This CDR3 is CASSRTSGDYNEQFF. The CDR3 DNA is TGTGCCAGCAGCCGGACTAGCGGGGATTACAATGAGCAGTTCTTC.

V and J are TRBV7-8 and TRBJ1-2, with D uncertain. Germline CDR1 SGHVS, CDR2 FQNEAQ. With 5 bases removed from V and 4 bases from J, the gap between germline ends came to 11 bases. The CDR3 spans 13 residues. The chain's CDR3 is CASSHTAGYGYTF. CDR3 nucleotide sequence: TGTGCCAGCAGCCACACGGCGGGCTATGGCTACACCTTC.

This clone was observed a few times. The chain has TRBV12-3 or TRBV12-4 and TRBJ1-2, with D hard to call. V gave up 2 bases and J gave up 4 bases, with 8 bases separating them. There are 13 residues in the CDR3. CDR3 bases: TGTGCCAGCAGTTTATCGGTAGGCTATGGCTACACCTTC. This sequence encodes CASSLSVGYGYTF.

This chain connects TRBV5-1 to TRBJ2-7; D is undetermined. The CDR3 length is 13 residues. V dropped 2 bases and J dropped 3 bases, with 9 bases sitting between them. The germline V gene encodes CDR1 SGHRS and CDR2 YFSETQ. The CDR3 DNA reads TGCGCCAGCAGCTTAAACAGCTACTACGAGCAGTACTTC. Its protein is CASSLNSYYEQYF.

This chain connects TRBV28 to TRBJ1-1; 11 nucleotides align to TRBD1. This CDR3 has 15 residues. CDR1 MDHEN and CDR2 SYDVKM come from the germline V gene. V trimming: 5 bases; J trimming: 1 base; junction bases outside the gene matches: 3. The CDR3 nucleotides read TGTGCCAGCAGTGGAGGGACAGGGGGGAACACTGAAGCTTTCTTT. Translated, it gives CASSGGTGGNTEAFF.